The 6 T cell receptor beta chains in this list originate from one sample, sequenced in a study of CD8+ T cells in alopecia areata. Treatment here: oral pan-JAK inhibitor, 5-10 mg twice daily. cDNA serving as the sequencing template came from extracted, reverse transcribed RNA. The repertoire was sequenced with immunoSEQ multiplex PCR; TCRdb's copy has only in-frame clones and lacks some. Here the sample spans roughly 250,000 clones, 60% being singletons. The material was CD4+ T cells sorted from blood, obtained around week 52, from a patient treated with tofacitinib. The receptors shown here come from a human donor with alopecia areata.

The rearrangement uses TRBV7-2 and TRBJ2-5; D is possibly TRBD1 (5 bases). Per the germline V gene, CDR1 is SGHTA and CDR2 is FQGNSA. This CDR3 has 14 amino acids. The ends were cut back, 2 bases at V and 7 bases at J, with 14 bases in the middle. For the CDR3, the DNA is TGTGCCAGCAGCTTAACCCGACACGACAGGACCCAGTACTTC. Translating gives CASSLTRHDRTQYF. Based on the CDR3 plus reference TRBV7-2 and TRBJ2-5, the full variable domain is GAGVSQSPSNKVTEKGKDVELRCDPISGHTALYWYRQSLGQGLEFLIYFQGNSAPDKSGLPSDRFSAERTGGSVSTLTIQRTQQEDSAVYLCASSLTRHDRTQYFGPGTRLLVL.

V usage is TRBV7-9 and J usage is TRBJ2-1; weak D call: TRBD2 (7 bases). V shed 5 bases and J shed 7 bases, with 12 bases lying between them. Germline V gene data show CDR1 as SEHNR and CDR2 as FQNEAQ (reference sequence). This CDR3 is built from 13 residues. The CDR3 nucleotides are TGTGCCAGCAGCAGGGGGGGCTGGAATGAGCAGTTCTTC. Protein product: CASSRGGWNEQFF.

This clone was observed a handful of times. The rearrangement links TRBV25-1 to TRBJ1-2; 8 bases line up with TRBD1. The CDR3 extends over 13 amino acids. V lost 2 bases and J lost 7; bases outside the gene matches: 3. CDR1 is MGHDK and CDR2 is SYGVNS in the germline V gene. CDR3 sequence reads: CASSEAGGFGYTF. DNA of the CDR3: TGTGCCAGCAGTGAAGCAGGGGGCTTTGGCTACACCTTC.

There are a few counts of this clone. CDR3 protein: CSVTRGDETQYF. CDR3 in DNA: TGCAGCGTGACAAGGGGGGATGAGACCCAGTACTTC. V is TRBV29-1 and J is TRBJ2-5; D could derive from TRBD1 or TRBD2 (6 bases each). The V and J ends lost 6 bases and 5 bases respectively, with 13 bases between them. This CDR3 contains 12 residues. Germline V gene sequence: CDR1 SQVTM, CDR2 ANQGSEA. Complete variable domain (other parts from reference TRBV29-1 and TRBJ2-5): SAVISQKPSRDICQRGTSLTIQCQVDSQVTMMFWYRQQPGQSLTLIATANQGSEATYESGFVIDKFPISRPNLTFSTLTVSNMSPEDSSIYLCSVTRGDETQYFGPGTRLLVL.

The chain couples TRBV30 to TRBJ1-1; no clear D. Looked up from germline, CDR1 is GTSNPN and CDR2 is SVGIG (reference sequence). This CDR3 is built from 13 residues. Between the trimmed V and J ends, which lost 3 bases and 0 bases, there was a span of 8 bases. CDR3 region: CAWRDSLNTEAFF. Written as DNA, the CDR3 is TGTGCCTGGAGGGACTCCCTGAACACTGAAGCTTTCTTT.

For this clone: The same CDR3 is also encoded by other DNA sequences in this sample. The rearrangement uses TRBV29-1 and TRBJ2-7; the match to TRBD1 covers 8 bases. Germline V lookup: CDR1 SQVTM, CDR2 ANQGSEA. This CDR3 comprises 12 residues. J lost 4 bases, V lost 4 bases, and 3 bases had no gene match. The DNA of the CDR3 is TGCAGCGTTGGGACAGGGAGTTACGAGCAGTACTTC. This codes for CSVGTGSYEQYF.